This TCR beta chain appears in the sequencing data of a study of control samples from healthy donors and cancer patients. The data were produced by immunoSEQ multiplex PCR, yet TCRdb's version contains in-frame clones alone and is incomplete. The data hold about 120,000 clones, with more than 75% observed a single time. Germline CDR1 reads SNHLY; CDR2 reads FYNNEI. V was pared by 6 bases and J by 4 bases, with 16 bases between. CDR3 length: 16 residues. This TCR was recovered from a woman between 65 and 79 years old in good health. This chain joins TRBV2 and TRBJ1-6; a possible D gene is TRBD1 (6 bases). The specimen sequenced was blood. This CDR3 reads CASRGQGTTYNSPLHF. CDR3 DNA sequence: TGTGCCAGCAGAGGGCAGGGGACGACTTATAATTCACCCCTCCACTTT.